This TCR beta chain originates from a study of T cells in Graves' hyperthyroidism and ophthalmopathy (dated by TCRdb to between 2018 and 2020). General notes on the study: Peripheral blood samples were taken at initial diagnosis, before any treatment was given. The study also compared thyroid tissue and blood T-cell repertoires from several Graves' hyperthyroidism patients. According to the paper, TCR Vbeta CDR3 sequencing was carried out on over 130 peripheral blood samples, which came from over 40 ophthalmopathy, under 85 hyperthyroidism and about 17 progressor patients. After sampling, hyperthyroidism patients received methimazole starting at 30 mg daily, and ophthalmopathy patients received high-dose intravenous methylprednisolone. The 90 to 100 discovery patients were randomly divided into training and test sets at a 7:3 ratio. An independent validation cohort of under 20 hyperthyroidism patients and 17 patients who later progressed to ophthalmopathy tested prospective prediction of ophthalmopathy. To identify distinguishing TCR V-J signatures, a discovery cohort of around 100 patients was used, comprising approximately 40 with Graves' ophthalmopathy and around 60 with stable Graves' hyperthyroidism. Study-wide findings and limitations: During validation, the model predicted progression to ophthalmopathy a median of about 6.3 months ahead of onset, with around 71% sensitivity and 72.22% specificity. Most expanded thyroid clonotypes (frequency above 0.001) were also found in blood, which suggests that blood repertoires may mirror thyroid immune responses. Sample size was not statistically predetermined, and blinding of investigators to group allocation was not performed. A model built on a 13 V-J signature distinguished ophthalmopathy from stable hyperthyroidism, reaching 87.88% sensitivity and 81.08% specificity in cross-validation and 80%/75% in testing.

Hyperthyroidism patients were newly diagnosed, had a disease duration of under 2 months, and were aged 18 to 65 years. The study excluded patients with uncontrolled infections, other autoimmune diseases, pregnancy or lactation. Diagnoses relied on clinical symptoms, serum thyroxine and TRAb, thyroid ultrasound and orbital computed tomography. Blood from progressor patients was drawn when they were first diagnosed with hyperthyroidism, before any ophthalmopathy symptoms appeared. PBMCs were separated from 7.5 to 10 ml of fresh peripheral blood using Ficoll-Paque density gradient centrifugation. Progressor patients were first diagnosed with Graves' hyperthyroidism and then developed ophthalmopathy during follow-up. Total RNA was extracted using Trizol reagent, and RNA quality was assessed on an Agilent 2100 Bioanalyzer. The CDR3 holds 11 amino acids from the cysteine to the phenylalanine. Solely the CDR3 DNA is kept, with 33 bases framed from the first base. Trimming at the junction amounts to 10 bases on V and 3 bases on J, and the germline ends lie 9 bases apart. CDR1 MNHNS and CDR2 SASEGT are derived from the germline V gene.

This clonotype was counted between two and nine times. Its antigen has not been determined. One base away there is no much larger clone; base qualities are not given. TCR beta CDR3 regions were amplified from RNA transcripts. A first-round RT-PCR of the TCR CDR3 used the HTBI primer set with the Qiagen OneStep RT-PCR kit. A second multiplex PCR round built the libraries, followed by size selection and purification. Sequencing of the libraries was done on an Illumina HiSeq2000 using paired-end 100 bp reads. The original pipeline was this. SOAPnuke was used to process the raw data, with reads discarded if the reads contained adapters or uncalled bases, had a mean Phred below 15, or lacked an exact constant-primer or identifier match. High-quality paired reads were merged using COPE v1.2.5, and each unique nucleotide sequence was defined as a clonotype. Clonotypes were aligned to IMGT TRBV, TRBD and TRBJ reference segments using MiTCR v1.1. The analysis was restricted to V-J combinations with a frequency above 0.0001, which together covered 99% to 99.2% of the repertoires. A TCS score was defined as the ratio of F50 (clonal expansion) to E x V (chaos), with BLOSUM62-based TCRdist applied between CDR3 peptides within each V-J. Welch's t-statistics and random forest reduced approximately 520 V-J features to around 14, which were used in a naive Bayes classifier (R e1071). TCRdb itself trimmed the public reads at Q25 with fastp, ran MiXCR and retained productive beta chains. Identical CDR3 protein sequences are pooled into one entry, listed with their most common genes and DNA. Clone size and V and J calls follow TCRdb, not the original study. Here the sample has roughly 180,000 distinct CDR3 sequences; about 9.4% occur a single time. Approximately 20% of the sample rests with the top ten.

Material for sequencing was blood. This receptor was obtained from a young woman with Graves' hyperthyroidism that later progressed to Graves' ophthalmopathy. The receptor chain draws on TRBV6-1 and TRBJ2-5, with the D segment identity uncertain. For the CDR3, the sequence is CATAVEETQYF. The DNA sequence is given as TGTGCCACCGCGGTGGAAGAGACCCAGTACTTC.